This T cell receptor beta chain was documented in a study of T cell responses to AZD1222 COVID-19 vaccine. Study-wide results and caveats: Recipients of two AZD1222 doses showed rising Spike-specific TCR breadth and depth.

Worth noting for this clone: Its cognate antigen is unknown.

The data were produced by immunoSEQ multiplex PCR, yet TCRdb's version contains in-frame clones alone and is incomplete. Counted here are 100,000 to 150,000 clones, 85% to 95% occurring once; the ten biggest clones make up 5.4%. J was trimmed by 1 base and V by 6 bases; bases with no gene match: 11. This CDR3 is built from 16 residues. CDR1 LNHDA and CDR2 SQIVND come from the germline V gene (reference sequence). The V gene is TRBV19, the J gene TRBJ2-7; 8 nucleotides agree with TRBD1. The sequenced sample was peripheral blood, obtained on day 0 of AZD1222 vaccination. This clonotype was obtained from an adult in good health. CDR3 bases: TGTGCCAGTAGCCCCGATTTTGGGACAGGATCCTACGAGCAGTACTTC. Translating gives CASSPDFGTGSYEQYF.